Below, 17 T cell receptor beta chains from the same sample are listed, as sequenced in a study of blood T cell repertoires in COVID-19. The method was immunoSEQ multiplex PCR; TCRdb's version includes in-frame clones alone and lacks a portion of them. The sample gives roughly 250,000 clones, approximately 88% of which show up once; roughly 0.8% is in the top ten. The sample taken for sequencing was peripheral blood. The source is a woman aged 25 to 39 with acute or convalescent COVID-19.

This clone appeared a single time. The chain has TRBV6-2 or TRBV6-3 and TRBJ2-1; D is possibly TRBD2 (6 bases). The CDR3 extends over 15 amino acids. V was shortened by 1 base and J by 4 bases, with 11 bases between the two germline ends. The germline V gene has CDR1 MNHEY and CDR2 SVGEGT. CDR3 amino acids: CASSYLAEPYNEQFF. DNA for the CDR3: TGTGCCAGCAGTTACTTAGCGGAACCTTACAATGAGCAGTTCTTC.

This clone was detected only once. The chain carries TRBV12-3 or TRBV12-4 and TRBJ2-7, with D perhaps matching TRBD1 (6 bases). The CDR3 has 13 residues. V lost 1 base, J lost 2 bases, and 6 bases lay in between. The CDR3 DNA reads TGTGCCAGCAGTTTAGACAGGGCCTACGAGCAGTACTTC. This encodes CASSLDRAYEQYF.

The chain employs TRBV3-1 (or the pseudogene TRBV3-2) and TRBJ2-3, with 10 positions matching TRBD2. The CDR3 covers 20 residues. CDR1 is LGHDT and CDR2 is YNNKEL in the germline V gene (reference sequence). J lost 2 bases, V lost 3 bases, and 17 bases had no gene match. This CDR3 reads CASSQVGLARGVGFTDTQYF. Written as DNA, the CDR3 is TGTGCCAGCAGCCAGGTGGGACTAGCGAGAGGGGTAGGGTTCACAGATACGCAGTATTTT.

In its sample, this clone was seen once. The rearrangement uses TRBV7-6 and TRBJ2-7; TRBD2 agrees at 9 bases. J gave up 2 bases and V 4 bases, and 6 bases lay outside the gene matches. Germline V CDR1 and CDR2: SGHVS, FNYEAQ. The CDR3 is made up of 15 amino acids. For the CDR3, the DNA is TGTGCCAGCAGCTCGCGGACTAGCGCTACCTACGAGCAGTACTTC. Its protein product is CASSSRTSATYEQYF.

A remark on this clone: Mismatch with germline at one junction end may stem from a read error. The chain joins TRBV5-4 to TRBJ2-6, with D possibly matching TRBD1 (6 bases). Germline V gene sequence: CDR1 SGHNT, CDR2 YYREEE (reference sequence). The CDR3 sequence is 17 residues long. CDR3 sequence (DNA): TGTGCTAGCACCCTCCTACAGGGTGCGTCTGGGGCCAACGTCCTGACTTTC. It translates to CASTLLQGASGANVLTF.

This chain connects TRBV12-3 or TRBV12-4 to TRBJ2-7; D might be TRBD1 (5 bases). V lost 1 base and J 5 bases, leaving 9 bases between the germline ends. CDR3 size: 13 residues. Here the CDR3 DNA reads TGTGCCAGCAGTTTAGGCAGGGTCGACGAGCAGTACTTC. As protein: CASSLGRVDEQYF.

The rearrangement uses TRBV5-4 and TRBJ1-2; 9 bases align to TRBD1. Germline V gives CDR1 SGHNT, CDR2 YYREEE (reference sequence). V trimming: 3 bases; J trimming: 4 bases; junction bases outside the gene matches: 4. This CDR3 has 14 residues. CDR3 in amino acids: CASSYRDRAYGYTF. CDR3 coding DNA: TGTGCCAGCAGCTACCGGGACAGGGCCTATGGCTACACCTTC.

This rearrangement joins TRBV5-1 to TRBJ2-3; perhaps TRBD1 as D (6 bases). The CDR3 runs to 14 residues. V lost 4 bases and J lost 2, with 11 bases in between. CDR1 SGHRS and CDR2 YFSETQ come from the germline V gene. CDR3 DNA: TGCGCCAGCAGCCAACAGGGAACCACAGATACGCAGTATTTT. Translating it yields CASSQQGTTDTQYF. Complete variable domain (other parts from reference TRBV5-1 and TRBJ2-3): KAGVTQTPRYLIKTRGQQVTLSCSPISGHRSVSWYQQTPGQGLQFLFEYFSETQRNKGNFPGRFSGRQFSNSRSEMNVSTLELGDSALYLCASSQQGTTDTQYFGPGTRLTVL.

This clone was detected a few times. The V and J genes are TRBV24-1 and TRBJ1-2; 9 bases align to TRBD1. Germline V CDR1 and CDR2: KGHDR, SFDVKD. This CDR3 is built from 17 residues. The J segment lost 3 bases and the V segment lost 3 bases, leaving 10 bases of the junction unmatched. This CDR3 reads CATSDNTNRGLDYGYTF. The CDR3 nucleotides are TGTGCCACCAGTGATAATACAAACAGGGGGCTGGACTATGGCTACACCTTC.

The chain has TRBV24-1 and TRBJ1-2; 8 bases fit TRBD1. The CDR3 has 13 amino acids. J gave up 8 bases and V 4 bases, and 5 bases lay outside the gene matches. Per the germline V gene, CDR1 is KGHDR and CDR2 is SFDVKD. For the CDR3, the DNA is TGTGCCACCAGTGACCCGGGACAGGTGGGCTACACCTTC. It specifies CATSDPGQVGYTF.

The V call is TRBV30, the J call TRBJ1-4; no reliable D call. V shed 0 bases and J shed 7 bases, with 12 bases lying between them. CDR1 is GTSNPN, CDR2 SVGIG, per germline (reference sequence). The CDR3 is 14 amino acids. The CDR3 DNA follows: TGTGCCTGGAGTGTTGACGGAGGACGTGAAAAACTGTTTTTT. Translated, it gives CAWSVDGGREKLFF.

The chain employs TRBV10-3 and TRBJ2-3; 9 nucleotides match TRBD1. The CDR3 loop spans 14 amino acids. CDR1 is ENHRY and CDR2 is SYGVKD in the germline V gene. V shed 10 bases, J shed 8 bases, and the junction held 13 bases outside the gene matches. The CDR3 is CATYRDRGVGTQYF. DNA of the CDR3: TGTGCCACCTACCGCGACAGGGGGGTTGGTACGCAGTATTTT.

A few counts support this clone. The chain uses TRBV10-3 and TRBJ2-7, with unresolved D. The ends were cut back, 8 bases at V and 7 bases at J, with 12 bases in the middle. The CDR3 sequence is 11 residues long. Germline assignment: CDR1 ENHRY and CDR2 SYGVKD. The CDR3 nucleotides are TGTGCCATCTCGCGATTTGAAGAGCAGTACTTC. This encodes CAISRFEEQYF.

The CDR3 DNA follows: TGTGCCTGGCACACAGGGTCGGGCAATCAGCCCCAGCATTTT. Translated, it gives CAWHTGSGNQPQHF. V usage is TRBV30 and J usage is TRBJ1-5; D is perhaps TRBD1 (6 bases). This CDR3 contains 14 residues. Between the trimmed V and J ends, which lost 5 bases and 2 bases, there was a span of 13 bases. Germline CDR1 and CDR2: GTSNPN and SVGIG (reference sequence). The full variable domain, its missing parts supplied by reference TRBV30 and TRBJ1-5, is SQTIHQWPATLVQPVGSPLSLECTVEGTSNPNLYWYRQAAGRGLQLLFYSVGIGQISSEVPQNLSASRPQDRQFILSSKKLLLSDSGFYLCAWHTGSGNQPQHFGDGTRLSIL.

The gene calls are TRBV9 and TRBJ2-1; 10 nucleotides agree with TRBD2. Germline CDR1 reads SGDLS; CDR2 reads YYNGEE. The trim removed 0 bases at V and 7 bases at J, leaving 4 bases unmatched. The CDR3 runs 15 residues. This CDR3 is CASSVASGRDNEQFF. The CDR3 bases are TGTGCCAGCAGCGTAGCCAGCGGGAGGGATAATGAGCAGTTCTTC.

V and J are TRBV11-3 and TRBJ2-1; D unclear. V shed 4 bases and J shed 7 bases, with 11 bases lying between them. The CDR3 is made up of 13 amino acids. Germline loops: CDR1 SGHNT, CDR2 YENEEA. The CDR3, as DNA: TGTGCCAGCAGCTCCTTCCCAGGTAATGAGCAGTTCTTC. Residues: CASSSFPGNEQFF.

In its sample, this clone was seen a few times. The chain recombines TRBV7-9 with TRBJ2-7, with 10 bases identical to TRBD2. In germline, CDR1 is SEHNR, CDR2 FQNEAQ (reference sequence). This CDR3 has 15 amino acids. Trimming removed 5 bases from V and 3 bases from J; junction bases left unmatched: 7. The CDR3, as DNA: TGTGCCAGCAGCGCCCCGGCTAGCGGGAGCTACGAGCAGTACTTC. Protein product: CASSAPASGSYEQYF.